The T cell receptor beta chain described here comes from a study of cytomegalovirus exposure and HLA in healthy donors (dated by TCRdb to 2016 to 2017). Broadly, across the study: An earlier analysis of roughly 500 of the donors reported about 250 Gb of sequence data and 100 million to 130 million unique TCR beta sequences from approximately 180 million T cells. Rather than using new phenotypic data, the later analysis identified candidate immune exposures from TCR beta sequences and from how often those sequences occurred across donors. A later analysis re-analyzed previously published TCR beta repertoires from hundreds of donors and added high-resolution HLA genotyping to study TCR occurrence patterns. The genetic ancestry cluster associated with self-reported Caucasian donors included 70% to 85% of the roughly 400 genotyped donors. Around 330 gigabases of sequencing data and approximately 92 million unique TCR sequences made up an early release that covered nearly 650 HLA-typed donors. The study aimed to test whether signatures of past pathogen exposure could be identified by cataloging public T cell receptors. A later genetic analysis took genome-wide SNP genotypes for about 55% of the 666 donors and used that subset as a discovery cohort. Because of strong linkage in the cohort, roughly five DR-DQ haplotypes were treated as single units for association and clustering. To predict cytomegalovirus infection status, the study brought together high-throughput TCR immunosequencing, statistical association of individual TCRs with disease status, and machine learning. The study profiled the T cell repertoires of hundreds of subjects by immunosequencing and related them to cytomegalovirus serostatus. Along with the roughly 610-subject first cohort, a separate validation cohort of about 110 different subjects was used. Both class I and class II loci were covered by HLA typing, at four-digit resolution. Among a few hundred genotyped donors of the cohort, an average of approximately 230,000 unique TCR beta nucleotide sequences were sequenced per donor, roughly 20% of them non-productive. An earlier analysis of about 620 of the donors applied high-throughput TCR beta sequencing to assess whether each TCR beta V gene segment acted as functional or pseudogenic. All discovery cohort repertoires had been generated using a single sequencing platform. Donor age, sex, ethnicity and CMV serostatus were compiled together with the repertoire data. Typing coverage varied by locus: about 620-630 donors for A, B, C, DRB1 and DQB1; some 520 for DQA1; 606 for DPA1; under 490 for DPB1. On the study overall, not on this receptor specifically: Broadly in line with IMGT annotations, most TCR beta V segments showed up in productive rearrangements about 87% or about 30% of the time in an earlier analysis of around 550 of the donors. The earlier analysis of nearly 600 of the donors excluded approximately 17 rarely observed V segments, including chromosome 9 orphons, because counts were too low. The classifier was reported to diagnose cytomegalovirus status with high specificity and sensitivity in both the original cohort and the validation cohort. Across donors, most TCR sequences were observed very rarely, whereas some public TCRs were present in many individuals. In a later analysis, the rate of TCR association differed among HLA loci, with DRB1 alleles having the most associated TCRs and HLA-C alleles having the fewest. Several of the top co-occurrence clusters appeared to be linked to parvovirus B19, influenza, CMV and Epstein-Barr virus, according to a later analysis. According to the authors, the approach could potentially be generalized to other disease states and immunological phenotypes. Some IMGT-functional V segments, including TRBV6-2 and TRBV6-3, could not be told apart with the 87-base-pair reads, so those segments were excluded. Assigning TCR associations to individual alleles was difficult when HLA alleles, especially DR and DQ, strongly co-occurred. Correlated functional status among segregating V segments might reflect linkage disequilibrium, but an unknown experimental factor could not be ruled out. In a later analysis, HLA-associated TCR beta chains showed more clonal expansion and lower generation probabilities than non-associated chains that were equally common. An association between a missense DCLRE1C variant and V-gene and J-gene trimming of TCR beta chains was found in a later genetic analysis and replicated in an independent cohort. The sequencing pipeline was judged likely to have produced a cluster of highly shared sequence variants as a technical artifact. Only TCR beta chains were sequenced in this cohort, and the absence of alpha or paired-chain data limited detectable features. Sequencing depth was assumed to be roughly uniform across donors in the presence/absence analyses, though that assumption may not hold. Because HLA typing was missing for some donors at each locus, association tests included only the typed subset. In vitro tests confirmed that a few of the cytomegalovirus-associated TCR beta chains recognize cytomegalovirus antigens. Specific HLA alleles were associated with 15,000 to 20,000 TCR beta sequences at a false discovery rate of 0.05 in a later analysis. In a later genetic analysis, fewer N-insertions in productive TCRs were reported among donors in an Asian-associated ancestry cluster than the roughly 710-donor mean. A further reported finding was that TCR beta sequences accurately predicted the HLA-A and HLA-B alleles for most subjects in the first cohort. For the cohort, immune exposure information was limited to CMV serostatus. Most CMV-associated TCR beta chains appeared to be HLA-restricted in a later analysis, and the HLA associations seemed to be driven largely by CMV exposure. The study gave a list of about 160 TCR beta chains associated with cytomegalovirus.

The cohort comprised 666 healthy bone marrow donors. At the time of sampling, all cohort members were nominally healthy, though unrecorded immune exposures were likely present. The donor was CMV seropositive and was included in the group of 250 to 300 seropositive cohort members. Every donor gave a peripheral blood sample, and the peripheral blood mononuclear cells from that sample were used for TCR beta sequencing. The Qiagen DNeasy Blood Extraction Kit was used to extract genomic DNA from the blood cell samples. The library came from the immunoSEQ multiplex PCR assay. The multiplex PCR relied on a mix of 60 forward primers for TCR Vbeta segments and 13 reverse primers for TCR Jbeta segments. The CDR3 region of rearranged TCR beta genes was amplified from genomic DNA by a multiplex PCR assay. The Illumina HiSeq System was used to sequence the amplified TCR beta libraries as 87-base-pair reads. The study's processing was this. In a later analysis, 80 million or so unique TCR beta chains were counted across the approximately 620 repertoires, and about 10 million of these chains were shared by at least two donors. Raw reads were error-corrected and collapsed into unique sequences by a nearest-neighbor algorithm in which closely related sequences were merged to remove PCR and sequencing errors. V, D and J gene segments were assigned by aligning CDR3 sequences to IMGT reference sequences. For a sequence to be retained, at least a six-nucleotide match to both a V gene segment and a J gene segment was required. Rearrangements were called productive when the CDR3 lacked stop codons and stayed in frame with V and J; all others were non-productive. Following IMGT convention, CDR3 was defined as the stretch from the second conserved V-encoded cysteine up to the conserved J-encoded phenylalanine. Sequences without an unambiguous match to a single V gene segment were excluded from the earlier analysis of several hundred of the donors. In an earlier analysis of around 590 of the donors, a V segment was called functional when productive rearrangements were above 56.7%, and segregating when the standard deviation between donors exceeded 5%. A statistical classification framework was built to diagnose cytomegalovirus status from the catalog of TCR beta chain sequences. In a later analysis, V and J genes were assigned by comparing TCR nucleotide sequences against IMGT/GENE-DB human TR gene sequences. In a later analysis, CDR3 sequences and most-parsimonious VDJ recombination scenarios were assigned using the TCRdist pipeline. A later analysis defined each TCR beta chain by its CDR3 amino acid sequence plus V-gene family, and excluded reads lacking a unique V-gene family. A later analysis removed several hundred highly shared, low-generation-probability nucleotide sequences to deal with suspected cross-contamination and a sequencing artifact. For each public chain, a later analysis derived a clonal expansion index from normalized ranks of inferred template counts within each repertoire. Generation probabilities in a later analysis came from a VDJ recombination model fitted to out-of-frame rearrangements, and those results were checked against IGoR. In a later analysis, hypergeometric tests were used to score TCR-TCR, TCR-HLA and TCR-CMV co-occurrence, with a repertoire-size bias correction applied to TCR pairs. False discovery rates were estimated in a later analysis by permuting HLA or CMV assignments 20 times. In a later analysis, co-occurring TCRs were grouped with DBSCAN, and TCRdist sequence similarity was added when clustering was performed within HLA-allele-positive subsets. Repertoires with fewer than 30,000 or more than 120,000 public chains, plus five repertoires with anomalous nucleotide sharing, were excluded from co-occurrence clustering. In its TCRdb copy, this immuneACCESS table keeps in-frame sequences only and misses some clones. Where compared with another copy, unresolved V genes explain less than half of these, and the others have no known cause. That table furnishes V, J and clone size, whereas the DNA furnished D and trimming. This sample has about 180,000 clones in its table, and around 79% of those were observed once. The ten top clones hold 6% to 7% of the sample.

For CDR1 and CDR2, the germline V gene lists SGHRS and YFSETQ. V drops 0 bases and J drops 4 bases, leaving 5 bases in between. The CDR3 covers 13 residues, taking in both the cysteine and the phenylalanine. Only the CDR3 portion is preserved as DNA: 39 bases, with reading frame beginning at the first base. As for this clone: It has no known antigen specificity. No qualities accompany the bases; no much larger clone lies one base away.

Recombination connected TRBV5-1 to TRBJ2-1; a tentative D call is TRBD1 (5 bases match). The sample comprised PBMCs. This clonotype was sampled from a man aged 40-50 years in good health and CMV-seropositive. The DNA is as follows: TGCGCCAGCAGCTTGGGACAGTACAATGAGCAGTTCTTC. Its translation reads: CASSLGQYNEQFF.